A few counts support the clone carrying this TCR beta chain. Its antigen is unknown. Reverse transcription of all isolated RNA meant that expressed TCRB transcripts were sequenced. The table came from immunoSEQ multiplex PCR; TCRdb's copy has only in-frame clones and leaves some out. Among approximately 20,000 clones, about 58% were seen once, and the ten largest hold 0.37%. The sample is drawn from a study of beta chain features in type 1 diabetes. Overall study results and limits: Across all four CD4+ subsets, people with type 1 diabetes showed modestly shorter TCRB CDR3s.

The CDR3 has 12 amino acids. Germline lookup yields CDR1 GTSNPN and CDR2 SVGIG (reference sequence). The germline V and J ends were trimmed by 3 bases and 6 bases, with 11 bases remaining between them. The material sequenced was stem cell memory CD4+ T cells from blood. This TCR was recovered from a man aged 18 to 29 with type 1 diabetes. The chain combines TRBV30 with TRBJ1-1, with D tentatively TRBD1 (5 bases). The CDR3 DNA sequence: TGTGCCTGGAGGCCAGGGAAGGCTGAAGCTTTCTTT. Its translation: CAWRPGKAEAFF.